Given below is one T cell receptor (beta chain) in context. Its antigen remains unknown. The germline CDR1 and CDR2 sequences are SGHTA and FQGNSA. The CDR3 spans 12 residues. V lost 0 bases to trimming and J lost 16 bases, with 10 bases between them. Sequencing used immunoSEQ multiplex PCR; TCRdb keeps in-frame clones, though not all of them. Seen here are 50,000 to 65,000 clones, 87% observed once, and the top ten hold around 13%. The data belong to a study of lymphopenia after photon versus proton radiotherapy. Broader study findings: Photon-treated patients lost naive T cells and TCR diversity; proton-treated stayed stable.

V is TRBV7-2 and J is TRBJ1-6; no definite D call. This specimen was peripheral blood, taken from a patient treated with proton-based radiotherapy. This TCR was recovered from a man older than 75 with esophageal cancer. The CDR3 is CASSLAQRGLHF. In DNA form, the CDR3 reads TGTGCCAGCAGCTTAGCGCAGCGAGGGCTCCACTTT.